This T cell receptor (beta chain) was identified in a study of blood T cell repertoires in COVID-19 (dated by TCRdb to the early 2020s). About the full investigation: Collaborator samples came from the United States, Italy and Spain and covered acute and convalescent phases of COVID-19. The material from the prospective study consisted of cDNA or gDNA derived from T cells, B-cell-depleted T cells, or PBMCs. Subjects who had been exposed to COVID-19, were actively infected with it, or had recovered from it provided the deeply sampled blood TCRbeta repertoires that made up the dataset. The repertoires were released in a freely available public database intended as a resource for research on the immune response to SARS-CoV-2. Samples were obtained from the ongoing ImmuneRACE study (first 160 participants) and from 1,254 subjects provided by 6 global collaborators. Nearly every sample came with metadata listing a de-identified subject ID, COVID-19 status, age in years and sex. Where HLA class I and class II types were available, the types were taken from metadata supplied by the sample provider, not from assay-based typing.

The investigation overall reported the following: Clinical and demographic metadata were provided uncurated, with the amount varying by source and participant.

The immunoSEQ Assay, a bias-controlled multiplex PCR, was used to amplify TCRbeta CDR3 regions from genomic DNA. Per the original workflow: Nucleated cell counts per sample were estimated from amplification of reference gene primers within the assay. To quantify the absolute abundance of each unique TCRbeta CDR3 rearrangement, sequence reads were collapsed and filtered. For each sample, productive Simpson clonality was calculated as the square root of Simpson's diversity index across productive rearrangements. As stored in TCRdb, this immuneACCESS dataset retains in-frame rearrangements with V and J assigned. A fraction of the clones does not appear; measured against another copy, unresolved V genes explain less than half of the discrepancy, and the remainder lacks a known reason. V and J calls and clone size come straight from that table; D and trimming were deduced from the DNA. The sample records about 320,000 clones, around 89% of which are singletons. Of the sample, 1.5% to 2% falls within the top ten clones.

A note on this clone: Its antigen has not been determined. No much larger clone is present one base from it, and per-base qualities are unavailable.

The germline V gene yields SGHRS for CDR1 and YFSETQ for CDR2. Trimming removed 1 base from V and 5 bases from J; the gene matches leave 10 bases unexplained. Including cysteine and phenylalanine, the CDR3 has 16 amino acids. Left in the record is the CDR3 DNA by itself, 48 bases read in frame from the first base. At one collaborating source in Seattle, patients were enrolled during active infection and were followed longitudinally through the course of disease. The collaborating institutions used their own protocols to collect whole blood in K2EDTA tubes. For TCRbeta analysis, collaborators shipped samples in one of three forms: frozen whole blood, isolated PBMCs, or DNA extracted from either of those sample types.

The sequence derives from a woman under 40 with COVID-19, enrolled during active disease. Sequencing was performed on peripheral blood. The chain was built from TRBV5-1 and TRBJ2-7; 9 bases in the middle match TRBD1. The nucleotide sequence reads as follows: TGCGCCAGCAGCTTGCCCGGGACAGGGCCCGGCAACGAGCAGTACTTC. Translated, this gives CASSLPGTGPGNEQYF.